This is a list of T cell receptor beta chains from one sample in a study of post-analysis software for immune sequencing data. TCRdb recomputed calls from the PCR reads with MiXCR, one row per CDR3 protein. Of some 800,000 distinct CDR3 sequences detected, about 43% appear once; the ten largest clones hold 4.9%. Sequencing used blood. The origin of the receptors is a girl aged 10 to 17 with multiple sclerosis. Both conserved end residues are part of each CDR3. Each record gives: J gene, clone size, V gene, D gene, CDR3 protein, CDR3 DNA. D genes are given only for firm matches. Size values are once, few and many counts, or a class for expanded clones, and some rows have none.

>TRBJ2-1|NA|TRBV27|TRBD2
CASSLSEREGLNEQFF
TGTGCCAGCAGTTTAAGCGAGCGGGAGGGCCTCAATGAGCAGTTCTTC
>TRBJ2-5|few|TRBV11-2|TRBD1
CASSLDVQGQYQETQYF
TGTGCCAGCAGCTTAGACGTCCAGGGACAGTACCAAGAGACCCAGTACTTC
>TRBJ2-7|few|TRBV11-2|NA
CASSLGQGGSLSYEQYF
TGTGCCAGCAGCTTAGGGCAGGGGGGCTCCTTGTCCTACGAGCAGTACTTC
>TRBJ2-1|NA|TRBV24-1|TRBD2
CATSGPGLAGAPYNEQFF
TGTGCCACCAGTGGTCCCGGACTAGCGGGAGCCCCTTACAATGAGCAGTTCTTC
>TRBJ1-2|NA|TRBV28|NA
CASTETGNYGYTF
TGTGCCAGCACCGAAACAGGGAACTATGGCTACACCTTC
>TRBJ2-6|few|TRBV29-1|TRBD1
CSVLGQGSSGANVLTF
TGCAGCGTCTTGGGACAGGGTAGCTCTGGGGCCAACGTCCTGACTTTC
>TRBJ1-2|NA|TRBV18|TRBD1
CASSSSGTGANYGYTF
TGTGCCAGCTCGTCATCCGGGACAGGCGCTAACTATGGCTACACCTTC
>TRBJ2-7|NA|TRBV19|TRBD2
CASSAASGYEQYF
TGTGCCAGTAGTGCAGCTAGCGGGTACGAGCAGTACTTC
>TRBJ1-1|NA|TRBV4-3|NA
CASSQDRATSGTEAFF
TGCGCCAGCAGCCAAGATCGGGCAACCTCGGGGACTGAAGCTTTCTTT
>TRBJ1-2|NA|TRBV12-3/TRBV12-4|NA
CASTPGQGQYGYTF
TGTGCCAGCACGCCGGGGCAGGGCCAATATGGCTACACCTTC
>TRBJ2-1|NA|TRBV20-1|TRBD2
CSASGRAGHEQFF
TGCAGTGCTAGCGGGAGGGCCGGGCATGAGCAGTTCTTC
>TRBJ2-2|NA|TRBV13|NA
CASSVRHFTGELFF
TGTGCCAGCAGCGTTCGACACTTTACCGGGGAGCTGTTTTTT
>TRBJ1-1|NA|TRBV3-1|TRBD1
CASSQRSTGMNTEAFF
TGTGCCAGCAGCCAAAGATCGACAGGGATGAACACTGAAGCTTTCTTT
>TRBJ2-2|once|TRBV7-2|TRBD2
CASSPRTRENTGELFF
TGTGCCAGCAGCCCCAGGACTAGGGAGAACACCGGGGAGCTGTTTTTT
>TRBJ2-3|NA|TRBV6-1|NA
CATRRVEGTADTQYF
TGTGCCACCAGGCGGGTGGAGGGGACCGCAGATACGCAGTATTTT
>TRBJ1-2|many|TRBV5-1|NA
CASSLGFGGDYGYTF
TGCGCCAGCAGCTTGGGATTTGGGGGGGACTATGGCTACACCTTC
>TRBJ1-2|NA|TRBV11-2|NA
CASRENGSRAHGYTF
TGTGCCAGCAGGGAAAACGGATCCAGGGCCCATGGCTACACCTTC
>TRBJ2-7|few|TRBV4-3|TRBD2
CASSQGAAGGGEQYF
TGCGCCAGCAGCCAAGGGGCAGCGGGAGGTGGTGAGCAGTACTTC
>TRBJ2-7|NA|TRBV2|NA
CASTTGLATGGYYEQYF
TGTGCCAGCACCACTGGACTAGCCACAGGGGGATACTACGAGCAGTACTTC
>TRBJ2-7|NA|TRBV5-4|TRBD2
CASSDPLAGVYEQYF
TGTGCCAGCAGCGACCCACTAGCGGGAGTCTACGAGCAGTACTTC
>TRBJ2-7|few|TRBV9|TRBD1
CASSVRGTGDYEQYF
TGTGCCAGCAGCGTACGCGGGACAGGCGACTACGAGCAGTACTTC
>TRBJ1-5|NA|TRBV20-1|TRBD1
CSANRGSNQPQHF
TGCAGTGCTAACAGGGGGAGCAATCAGCCCCAGCATTTT
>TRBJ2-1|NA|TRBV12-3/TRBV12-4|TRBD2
CASSAGTSGRAEQFF
TGTGCCAGCAGTGCCGGGACTAGCGGGAGGGCGGAGCAGTTCTTC
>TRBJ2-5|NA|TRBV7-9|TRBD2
CASRRTSGNPRETQYF
TGTGCCAGCAGACGTACTAGCGGGAACCCCCGGGAGACCCAGTACTTC
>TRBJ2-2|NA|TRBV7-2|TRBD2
CASSSPGLAGPPAGELFF
TGTGCCAGCAGCTCACCGGGACTAGCGGGACCACCGGCCGGGGAGCTGTTTTTT
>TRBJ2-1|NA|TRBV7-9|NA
CASSLIAALNEQFF
TGTGCCAGCAGCTTAATTGCTGCCCTCAATGAGCAGTTCTTC
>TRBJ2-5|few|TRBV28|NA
CASSKTSRETGLKETQYF
TGTGCCAGCAGTAAGACGAGCAGGGAAACCGGACTAAAAGAGACCCAGTACTTC
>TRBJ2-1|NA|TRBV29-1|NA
CSVLGGVAYNEQFF
TGCAGCGTCCTAGGGGGGGTGGCTTACAATGAGCAGTTCTTC
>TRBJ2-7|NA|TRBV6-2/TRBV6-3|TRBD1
CASGQGPWQYF
TGTGCCAGCGGACAGGGTCCATGGCAGTACTTC
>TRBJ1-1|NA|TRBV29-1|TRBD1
CSVEKKTGHTEAFF
TGCAGCGTTGAGAAAAAGACAGGGCACACTGAAGCTTTCTTT
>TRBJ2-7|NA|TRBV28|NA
CASRAGRSSYEQYF
TGTGCCAGCAGGGCCGGGCGTAGCTCCTACGAGCAGTACTTC
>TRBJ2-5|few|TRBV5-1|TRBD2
CASSSPSLAGVTRETQYF
TGCGCCAGCAGCTCTCCTAGTCTAGCGGGAGTTACTAGGGAGACCCAGTACTTC
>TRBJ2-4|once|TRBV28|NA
CASRDTGIQYF
TGTGCCAGCAGAGACACCGGAATTCAGTACTTC
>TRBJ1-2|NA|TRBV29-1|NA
CSGEQGSGYTF
TGCAGCGGAGAACAGGGCTCCGGCTACACCTTC
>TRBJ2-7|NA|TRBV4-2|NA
CASSQGASISYEQYF
TGTGCCAGCAGCCAAGGGGCTAGCATCTCCTACGAGCAGTACTTC
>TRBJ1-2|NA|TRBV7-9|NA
CASSHPTVGDGYTF
TGTGCCAGCAGCCACCCGACAGTGGGGGATGGCTACACCTTC